This TCR beta chain emerged from a study of shared clonotypes between healthy human individuals. Using immunoSEQ multiplex PCR, the repertoire was profiled, and TCRdb retains in-frame clones only, with some absent. The sample lists 550,000 to 750,000 clones; around 90% were seen once. Positively selected for CCR7, the CD45RO-negative cells used as naive CD8 cells excluded terminally differentiated effector memory CD45RA+ cells. Adult Caucasians living in Nashville, Tennessee made up all of the donors. The CDR3 is 13 residues long. V lost 7 bases and J lost 6, with 13 bases in between. The germline gives CDR1 SNHLY, CDR2 FYNNEI.

This chain connects TRBV2 to TRBJ2-1; D not certain. The sequence came from a man aged 25 to 40 in good health. The sequencing sample was made of naive CD8+ T cells sorted from blood. The CDR3 region is CASISNRRNEQFF. The CDR3 DNA follows: TGTGCCAGCATCTCTAATAGACGCAATGAGCAGTTCTTC.